This T cell receptor (beta chain) is drawn from a study of T cells in Graves' hyperthyroidism and ophthalmopathy. Study-level results: Most clonotypes that expanded in the thyroid above 0.001 also showed up in blood.

Trimming shortened V by 5 bases and J by 6 bases, and 22 bases separated the two germline ends. There are 16 residues in the CDR3. RNA transcripts served as the template for amplifying TCR beta CDR3 regions. First-round RT-PCR targeting the TCR CDR3 was performed with the HTBI primer set. TCRdb used MiXCR to reprocess the multiplex PCR reads, holding one entry per CDR3 protein. The sample includes approximately 610,000 distinct CDR3 sequences, 15% to 20% of them seen just once. This clonotype was detected ten times or more. Its antigen is currently unknown. Sequenced: blood. The TCR sequence derives from a woman aged 18-30 years with Graves' hyperthyroidism. This sequence joins TRBV12-3 or TRBV12-4 and TRBJ1-2; D gene uncertain. The CDR3 DNA sequence: TGTGCCAGCAGTGCCCGGGGTCGGACTGGAAAAAATGGCTACACCTTC. It translates to CASSARGRTGKNGYTF.